A single T cell receptor beta chain is shown here with its context. This sample was taken from a study of CD8+ T cells in alopecia areata. Study details: Treated patients swallowed 5 to 10 mg of oral tofacitinib twice daily. Treatment ran 6 to 18 months, with 6 months of follow-up afterward.

Sequencing templates came from extracted RNA that was reverse transcribed into cDNA. Using immunoSEQ multiplex PCR, the repertoire was profiled, and TCRdb retains in-frame clones only, with some absent. The table has over 120,000 clones, around 58% seen once. The CDR3 sequence is 13 residues long. Germline V lookup: CDR1 SGHRS, CDR2 YFSETQ. The V end lost 3 bases, the J end lost 0 bases, and 6 bases lay between the germline ends. The sample here was CD4+ T cells sorted from blood, taken at week 0. V is TRBV5-1 and J is TRBJ1-1; D remains ambiguous. This receptor was identified in a human donor with alopecia areata. The CDR3 coding sequence is TGCGCCAGCAGCTATGATTTGAACACTGAAGCTTTCTTT. Protein: CASSYDLNTEAFF.